The clone carrying this T cell receptor beta chain appeared a single time. The antigen is undetermined. This sample was taken from a study of shared clonotypes between healthy human individuals. Study-level information: The people who gave samples were a couple of women and three men aged 18 to 49. Study-level points and caveats: Clonotypes that were shared across a handful of donors made up around 5% of naive CD4 clonotypes.

A deep-level run was used for the assay. Per the authors' pipeline: Junction-only sequences without quality scores came from ImmunoSEQ, so filtering differed. Repertoires were generated with immunoSEQ multiplex PCR, while TCRdb's copy carries only in-frame clones and drops some. That table gives V, J and clone size, and the DNA gave D and trimming. The sample contains millions of clones, just over 90% of which appear only once. V lost 5 bases, J lost 10 bases, and 9 bases stayed unmatched. The germline gives CDR1 SGHAT, CDR2 FQNNGV. The CDR3 is made up of 16 amino acids. The sequencing sample was made of naive CD4+ T cells sorted from blood. Indicated subset: CD45RA+ positively selected. The V and J genes are TRBV11-2 and TRBJ2-1; 15 nucleotides agree with TRBD2. The sequence was obtained from a man aged 18 to 29 in good health. The CDR3 protein is CASSPGLAGGPREQFF. CDR3 DNA sequence: TGTGCCAGCAGCCCGGGACTAGCGGGAGGCCCGAGGGAGCAGTTCTTC.